This entry lists 24 T cell receptor beta chains sequenced from one sample in a study of T cells in Graves' hyperthyroidism and ophthalmopathy. TCR beta CDR3 regions were amplified from RNA. First-round RT-PCR with HTBI primers amplified the TCR CDR3 region. TCRdb ran MiXCR on the multiplex PCR reads and lists one entry per CDR3 protein. This sample has approximately 420,000 distinct CDR3 sequences, with 14% to 15% found just once. The sequenced sample consisted of blood. The receptor set was obtained from a woman aged 30 to 39 with Graves' hyperthyroidism.

Of note for this clonotype: One base away lies a much larger clone, so this may be a sequencing read error. The J gene is TRBJ2-1, the V gene TRBV7-2, with D perhaps matching TRBD1 (5 bases). V was cut by 4 bases and J by 2 bases, with 15 bases left in between. Germline V lookup: CDR1 SGHTA, CDR2 FQGNSA. The CDR3 is 16 residues long. The CDR3 DNA follows: TGTGCCAGCAGCTCGGATAGCAGGGCGGCCTACAATGAGCAGTTCTTC. It yields the protein CASSSDSRAAYNEQFF.

CDR3 sequence: CASSTDRGTAKNIQYF. The DNA of the CDR3 is TGTGCCAGCAGTACCGACAGGGGAACGGCCAAAAACATTCAGTACTTC. The chain couples TRBV27 to TRBJ2-4; 8 nucleotides agree with TRBD1. V was clipped by 5 bases and J by 1 base; unmatched bases: 7. Germline V gene lookup returns CDR1 MNHEY and CDR2 SMNVEV (reference sequence). This CDR3 has 16 amino acids.

This clonotype was recorded many times. The chain uses TRBV11-2 and TRBJ2-5; D not certain. The CDR3 covers 11 residues. Trimming took off 0 bases at V and 5 bases at J, with 1 base between the two ends. Germline V gives CDR1 SGHAT, CDR2 FQNNGV. The chain's CDR3 is CASSLDETQYF. DNA of the CDR3: TGTGCCAGCAGCTTAGATGAGACCCAGTACTTC.

This clonotype was detected ten times or more. The rearrangement links TRBV12-3 or TRBV12-4 to TRBJ2-5; D is unclear. The CDR3 runs to 13 residues. The germline V and J ends were trimmed by 2 bases and 5 bases, with 9 bases remaining between them. The CDR3 nucleotides are TGTGCCAGCAGTTTACGCCCGACGGAGACCCAGTACTTC. Protein product: CASSLRPTETQYF.

This clonotype has ten or more counts. J is TRBJ2-3 and V is TRBV2; D is ambiguous. In germline, CDR1 is SNHLY, CDR2 FYNNEI. Trimming left V 8 bases short and J 0 bases short, with 15 bases between. The CDR3 is 15 amino acids. The CDR3 DNA sequence: TGTGCCAGCGGTGCAAGGTCCGTAAGCACAGATACGCAGTATTTT. Translating gives CASGARSVSTDTQYF. Filled out from reference TRBV2 and TRBJ2-3, the complete variable domain reads EPEVTQTPSHQVTQMGQEVILRCVPISNHLYFYWYRQILGQKVEFLVSFYNNEISEKSEIFDDQFSVERPDGSNFTLKIRSTKLEDSAMYFCASGARSVSTDTQYFGPGTRLTVL.

This clonotype was detected ten times or more. The V gene is TRBV27, the J gene TRBJ2-2; D remains unclear. V shed 2 bases and J shed 3 bases, with 4 bases lying between them. CDR3 length: 13 residues. Germline CDR1 reads MNHEY; CDR2 reads SMNVEV (reference sequence). The CDR3 sequence: CASSLGYTGELFF. CDR3 DNA: TGTGCCAGCAGTTTAGGGTACACCGGGGAGCTGTTTTTT.

This clonotype came up many times. This chain links TRBV5-1 with TRBJ2-2; TRBD2 aligns across 9 bases. Trimming cost V 0 bases and J 0 bases; bases outside gene matches: 3. The germline V gene encodes CDR1 SGHRS and CDR2 YFSETQ. The CDR3 has 17 residues. As DNA, the CDR3 is TGCGCCAGCAGCTTGGGACTAGCGGTCGCGAACACCGGGGAGCTGTTTTTT. Its translation is CASSLGLAVANTGELFF.

This clonotype was detected many times. The chain has TRBV11-2 and TRBJ1-3; D is unclear. The CDR3 is 19 residues long. Germline V gene lookup returns CDR1 SGHAT and CDR2 FQNNGV. V was clipped by 0 bases and J by 2 bases, with 20 bases between them. CDR3 amino acids: CASSLDTGMRRRTGNTIYF. CDR3 in DNA: TGTGCCAGCAGCTTAGATACCGGTATGAGGAGAAGGACTGGAAACACCATATATTTT.

This clonotype was picked up a small number of times. The V call is TRBV5-8, the J call TRBJ1-2; the match to TRBD1 covers 7 bases. After removal of 0 bases from V and 4 bases from J, the junction contained 9 bases not matched to a gene. Germline V CDR1 and CDR2: SGHTS, YDEGEE. The CDR3 covers 16 residues. CDR3 region: CASSLEGQGETYGYTF. Written as DNA, the CDR3 is TGTGCCAGCAGCTTGGAAGGCCAGGGGGAGACCTATGGCTACACCTTC. Together with reference TRBV5-8 and TRBJ1-2, the CDR3 gives the full variable domain: EAGVTQSPTHLIKTRGQQATLRCSPISGHTSVYWYQQALGLGLQFLLWYDEGEERNRGNFPPRFSGRQFPNYSSELNVNALELEDSALYLCASSLEGQGETYGYTFGSGTRLTVV.

This clonotype was recorded at least ten times. The chain couples TRBV12-5 to TRBJ2-5, with 8 positions matching TRBD1. V lost 1 base and J lost 5; bases outside the gene matches: 12. Germline CDR1 LGHNT, CDR2 FRNRAP. CDR3 length: 17 residues. For the CDR3, the DNA is TGTGCTAGTGGTTTGGGAAGTTCAGGGGGCAGGAGGGAGACCCAGTACTTC. It codes for CASGLGSSGGRRETQYF.

There are a few counts of this clonotype. The gene calls are TRBV28 and TRBJ1-1; D is possibly TRBD1 (6 bases). Germline V gives CDR1 MDHEN, CDR2 SYDVKM. CDR3 length: 16 residues. The V end was cut by 5 bases, the J end by 5 bases, with 21 bases between. The CDR3 DNA follows: TGTGCCAGCAGTCCCCGGGCGGGGGGCGCGGGGACTGAAGCTTTCTTT. This sequence encodes CASSPRAGGAGTEAFF.

This clonotype has a count of ten or more. The chain recombines TRBV28 with TRBJ2-2; 7 nucleotides match TRBD1. The CDR3 covers 18 residues. Per the germline V gene, CDR1 is MDHEN and CDR2 is SYDVKM. J lost 1 base, V lost 5 bases, and 13 bases had no gene match. The CDR3 loop reads CASSSPTGFNLNTGELFF. The DNA for the CDR3 is TGTGCCAGCAGTAGCCCGACAGGGTTTAACTTGAACACCGGGGAGCTGTTTTTT.

In its sample, this clonotype was seen many times. V gene TRBV7-9 combines with J gene TRBJ2-7, with D tentatively TRBD2 (6 bases). The V and J ends lost 4 bases and 6 bases respectively, with 19 bases between them. The CDR3 sequence is 15 residues long. The germline gives CDR1 SEHNR, CDR2 FQNEAQ (reference sequence). CDR3 in amino acids: CASSSLGVGGVEQYF. CDR3 sequence (DNA): TGTGCCAGCAGCTCACTAGGGGTGGGAGGAGTCGAGCAGTACTTC.

This clonotype was picked up a small number of times. This chain links TRBV5-5 with TRBJ2-2, with TRBD1 as a possible D gene (5 bases). The germline gives CDR1 SGHKS, CDR2 YYEKEE (reference sequence). This CDR3 region has 15 residues. V lost 4 bases to trimming and J lost 3 bases, with 13 bases between them. The CDR3 nucleotides read TGTGCCAGCAGCACGGCCGACAGTTACACCGGGGAGCTGTTTTTT. Translating it yields CASSTADSYTGELFF.

This clonotype was detected only a few times. The gene calls are TRBV20-1 and TRBJ2-5, with D hard to call. Germline V gene sequence: CDR1 DFQATT, CDR2 SNEGSKA (reference sequence). Trimming shortened V by 4 bases and J by 3 bases, and 9 bases separated the two germline ends. CDR3 length equals 12 residues. DNA for the CDR3: TGCAGTGCTATCTGGCTAGAAGAGACCCAGTACTTC. Translation gives CSAIWLEETQYF.

This clonotype has at least ten counts. The J gene is TRBJ2-3, the V gene TRBV10-1; the D is unclear. V shed 8 bases and J shed 2 bases, with 17 bases lying between them. The germline V gene has CDR1 WNHNN and CDR2 SYGVQD (reference sequence). The CDR3 loop spans 15 amino acids. The CDR3 nucleotides are TGCGCCAGCCGCCTTATGTGGTCCGCCACAGATACGCAGTATTTT. The encoded protein is CASRLMWSATDTQYF.

This clonotype was seen only a few times. Here the CDR3 DNA reads TGTGCCAGCAGTGTCGGACAGGTGAACACCGGGGAGCTGTTTTTT. This sequence encodes CASSVGQVNTGELFF. V is TRBV6-1 and J is TRBJ2-2, with 7 bases fitting TRBD1. In germline, CDR1 is MNHNS, CDR2 SASEGT. This CDR3 has 15 residues. V lost 4 bases, J lost 1 base, and 3 bases stayed unmatched.

Ten or more counts support this clonotype. The rearrangement joins TRBV4-1 to TRBJ2-1, with 8 bases aligning to TRBD1. Germline V lookup: CDR1 MGHRA, CDR2 YSYEKL. The CDR3 has 15 amino acids. The junction had 6 bases not matched to a gene; V was cut back by 3 bases and J by 5 bases. Here the CDR3 reads CASSHVGQGHNEQFF. DNA of the CDR3: TGCGCCAGCAGCCACGTTGGACAGGGCCACAATGAGCAGTTCTTC.

This clonotype occurred a few times. The rearrangement uses TRBV7-9 and TRBJ1-6; D may be TRBD1 (6 bases). V lost 5 bases and J 6 bases, leaving 11 bases between the germline ends. The germline gives CDR1 SEHNR, CDR2 FQNEAQ (reference sequence). CDR3 length: 14 amino acids. The CDR3 nucleotides read TGTGCCAGCAGCCACGGACAGAGTAATTCACCCCTCCACTTT. Protein sequence: CASSHGQSNSPLHF.

At least ten counts were recorded for this clonotype. This sequence joins TRBV3-1 and TRBJ1-1; D is uncertain. Trimming removed 0 bases at V and 6 bases at J, with 8 bases between. The V gene's germline CDR1 is LGHDT and CDR2 YNNKEL (reference sequence). The CDR3 totals 13 residues. CDR3 nucleotides: TGTGCCAGCAGCCAAGATAAAATCGCTGAAGCTTTCTTT. Amino acid sequence: CASSQDKIAEAFF. Full variable domain (outside the CDR3, taken from reference TRBV3-1 and TRBJ1-1): DTAVSQTPKYLVTQMGNDKSIKCEQNLGHDTMYWYKQDSKKFLKIMFSYNNKELIINETVPNRFSPKSPDKAHLNLHINSLELGDSAVYFCASSQDKIAEAFFGQGTRLTVV.

The chain links TRBV24-1 to TRBJ2-5; 9 bases line up with TRBD2. Germline assignment: CDR1 KGHDR and CDR2 SFDVKD. The CDR3 spans 16 residues. Trimming removed 3 bases from V and 2 bases from J; junction bases left unmatched: 6. The CDR3 nucleotides read TGTGCCACCAGTGATCCGTTAGCGGGAGAGCAAGAGACCCAGTACTTC. Its translation is CATSDPLAGEQETQYF.

This clonotype was counted many times. The J gene is TRBJ1-5, the V gene TRBV5-1; D ambiguous. Per the germline V gene, CDR1 is SGHRS and CDR2 is YFSETQ. The CDR3 extends over 13 amino acids. V was shortened by 1 base and J by 5 bases, with 7 bases between the two germline ends. CDR3 sequence reads: CASSLNSDQPQHF. Here the CDR3 DNA reads TGCGCCAGCAGCTTGAACAGTGATCAGCCCCAGCATTTT.

This clonotype was seen a few times. The chain couples TRBV6-6 to TRBJ2-7, with D maybe TRBD1 (5 bases). V was clipped by 2 bases and J by 2 bases, with 7 bases between them. The CDR3 is 13 residues long. Germline values: CDR1 MNHNY, CDR2 SVGAGI (reference sequence). CDR3 in DNA: TGTGCCAGCAGTTACGACAGAACCTACGAGCAGTACTTC. Amino acid sequence: CASSYDRTYEQYF.

V is TRBV12-5 and J is TRBJ2-1, with 8 bases lining up with TRBD2. V lost 0 bases and J lost 0; bases outside the gene matches: 4. The CDR3 is 17 residues long. CDR1 LGHNT and CDR2 FRNRAP come from the germline V gene. This CDR3 is CASGLVVAGSSYNEQFF. The CDR3 DNA follows: TGTGCTAGTGGTTTGGTGGTAGCGGGGAGCTCCTACAATGAGCAGTTCTTC.